The present T cell receptor beta chain was sequenced within a study of T cells in narcolepsy. Germline assignment: CDR1 MNHNS and CDR2 SASEGT. The V segment lost 10 bases and the J segment 0 bases; nucleotides outside the gene matches: 8. The CDR3 length is 15 residues. Assay: immunoSEQ multiplex PCR; the TCRdb copy retains only in-frame clones and omits some. This table holds about 31,000 clones, around four fifths found once. Findings and limits, study-wide: In some patient and control memory CD4+ samples, autoreactive clones were absent.

With respect to this clone: Its antigen is still unknown.

The receptor's source is a human donor with narcolepsy. Source material: CD45RA- memory CD4+ T cells from PBMCs. This sequence joins TRBV6-1 and TRBJ2-1; TRBD2 agrees at 8 bases. The CDR3 region is CATRLSGNSYNEQFF. The CDR3 coding sequence is TGTGCCACTCGGCTTAGCGGGAACTCCTACAATGAGCAGTTCTTC.